This paragraph reports one TCR beta chain. This receptor's antigen is unknown. Base qualities are not at hand, and no much larger clone is one base apart. The immunoSEQ Assay, a bias-controlled multiplex PCR, was used to amplify TCRbeta CDR3 regions from genomic DNA. In the original analysis: Within the assay, amplification of reference gene primers was used to estimate how many nucleated cells each sample contained. Sequence reads were collapsed and filtered to measure the absolute abundance of every unique TCRbeta CDR3 rearrangement. For each sample, productive Simpson clonality was calculated as the square root of Simpson's diversity index over productive rearrangements. Sourced from immuneACCESS, this table was stored by TCRdb with only in-frame sequences that have V and J called. A share of the clones is absent; for the studies checked, an unresolved V gene accounts for under half, and the remainder has no known explanation. V and J calls and clone size are as listed in that table; D and trimming were resolved from the DNA. Present in this sample are about 99,000 clones, roughly 80% of which were seen just once. The top ten hold around 4.8% of the sample.

The record originates from a study of blood T cell repertoires in COVID-19 (dated by TCRdb to the early 2020s). Context from the whole study: Samples covering the acute and convalescent phases of COVID-19 were provided by collaborators in the United States, Italy and Spain. The material from the prospective study consisted of cDNA or gDNA derived from T cells, B-cell-depleted T cells, or PBMCs. Deeply sampled blood TCRbeta repertoires from subjects exposed to, actively infected with, or recovered from COVID-19 were included in the dataset. The repertoires were released in a freely available public database meant as a resource for research on the immune response to SARS-CoV-2. The samples were drawn from two sources: the first 160 participants of the ongoing ImmuneRACE study, and 1,000 to 1,500 subjects contributed by 6 global collaborators. A de-identified subject ID, COVID-19 status, age in years and sex were almost always included in the sample metadata. Where available, HLA class I and class II types were taken from metadata supplied by the sample provider and were not determined by assay-based typing.

Study-level results and caveats: How much clinical and demographic metadata was included differed by source and by participant, and the metadata was provided uncurated.

The collaborating institutions used their own protocols to collect whole blood in K2EDTA tubes. Collaborator samples were shipped for TCRbeta analysis as frozen whole blood, isolated PBMCs, or DNA extracted from either sample type. The origin of this receptor is a man between 60 and 70 years old with acute or convalescent COVID-19. Sequenced input: peripheral blood.

The CDR3 is CASSLVRTSYWETQYF. The sequence in DNA is TGTGCCAGCAGCTTAGTGCGGACTAGCTATTGGGAGACCCAGTACTTC. The chain employs TRBV7-9 and TRBJ2-5; the junction holds 8 bases that match TRBD2. Here V drops 1 base and J drops 5 bases, and the junction holds 9 bases not matched to any gene. The CDR3 sequence holds 16 residues, the cysteine and phenylalanine included. CDR3 DNA is the only sequence kept; it has 48 bases, read in frame from the first base. CDR1 and CDR2, per the germline V gene (reference sequence), are SEHNR and FQNEAQ.